This T cell receptor (beta chain) stems from a study of blood T cells in healthy people across ages. This clonotype was counted between two and nine times. The ends lost 6 bases at V and 6 bases at J; junction bases unmatched: 9. CDR1 and CDR2 from the germline V gene are DFQATT and SNEGSKA (reference sequence). This CDR3 comprises 13 residues. Primed by a sample-barcoded 5' primer and a J-beta primer mix, a second PCR proceeded for about 6 to 12 cycles. TCRdb ran MiXCR on the 5' RACE reads and lists one entry per CDR3 protein. The sample consists of about 1.8 million distinct CDR3 sequences, less than 50% of them appearing once.

This TCR derives from a woman aged 35 to 49 in good health. Material: blood. This chain links TRBV20-1 with TRBJ1-1; 8 bases match TRBD1. In nucleotides, the CDR3 is TGCAGTGCCGACCCCCCAGGGGGCCCTGAAGCTTTCTTT. It specifies CSADPPGGPEAFF.